This record looks at one T cell receptor beta chain sequence and its context. Other DNA sequences within the sample encode an identical CDR3. The data were obtained in a study of beta chain features in type 1 diabetes. Expressed TCRB transcripts were sequenced after all isolated RNA was converted to cDNA. Sequencing was performed with immunoSEQ multiplex PCR; in TCRdb, only in-frame clones are kept and a portion is missing. The table lists nearly 350,000 clones, around 7.6% of them singletons, with roughly 0.44% in the top ten. The CDR3 covers 11 residues. V gave up 5 bases and J gave up 5 bases, with 4 bases separating them. Germline CDR1 is SGHVS and CDR2 is FQNEAQ.

Material for sequencing was central memory CD4+ T cells from blood. The receptor was isolated from a woman aged 18 to 35 in good health. The rearrangement links TRBV7-8 to TRBJ2-1; D gene uncertain. CDR3 protein: CASSPHNEQFF. For the CDR3, the DNA is TGTGCCAGCAGCCCGCACAATGAGCAGTTCTTC.